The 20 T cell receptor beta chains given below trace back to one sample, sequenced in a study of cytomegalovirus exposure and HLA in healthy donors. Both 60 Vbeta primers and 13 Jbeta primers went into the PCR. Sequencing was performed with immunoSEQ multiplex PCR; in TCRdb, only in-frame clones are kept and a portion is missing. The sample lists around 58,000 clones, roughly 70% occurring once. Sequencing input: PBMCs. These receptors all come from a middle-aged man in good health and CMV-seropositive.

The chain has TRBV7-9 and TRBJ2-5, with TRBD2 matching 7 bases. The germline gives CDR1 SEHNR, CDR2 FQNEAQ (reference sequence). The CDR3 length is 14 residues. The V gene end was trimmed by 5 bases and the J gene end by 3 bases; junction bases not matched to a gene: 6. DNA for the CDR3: TGTGCCAGCAGCCAAGGGCTAGCGGAAGAGACCCAGTACTTC. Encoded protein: CASSQGLAEETQYF.

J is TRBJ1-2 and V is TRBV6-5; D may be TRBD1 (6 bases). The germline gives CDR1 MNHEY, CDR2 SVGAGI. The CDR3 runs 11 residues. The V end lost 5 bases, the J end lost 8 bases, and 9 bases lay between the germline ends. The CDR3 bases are TGTGCCAGCAGTCGAGGACAGGGCTACACCTTC. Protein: CASSRGQGYTF.

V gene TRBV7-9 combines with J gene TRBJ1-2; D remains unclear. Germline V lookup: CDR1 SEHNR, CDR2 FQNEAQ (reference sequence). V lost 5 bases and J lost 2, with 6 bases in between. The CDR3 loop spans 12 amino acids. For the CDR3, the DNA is TGTGCCAGCAGCCGACTCAACTATGGCTACACCTTC. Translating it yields CASSRLNYGYTF.

In DNA form, the CDR3 reads TGTGCTAGTACTTTAACTAGCACAGATACGCAGTATTTT. This encodes CASTLTSTDTQYF. V usage is TRBV12-5 and J usage is TRBJ2-3, with D uncertain. Germline CDR1 and CDR2: LGHNT and FRNRAP. The CDR3 spans 13 residues. Trimming removed 8 bases from V and 0 bases from J, with 9 bases in between.

As DNA, the CDR3 is TGTGCCAGCACGGACAGGGGGACCTCACCCCTCCACTTT. It is translated as CASTDRGTSPLHF. The V and J genes are TRBV19 and TRBJ1-6; 10 nucleotides line up with TRBD1. There are 13 residues in the CDR3. Germline-derived CDR1 and CDR2 are LNHDA and SQIVND (reference sequence). With V trimmed by 9 bases and J by 10 bases, 6 bases remained unmatched.

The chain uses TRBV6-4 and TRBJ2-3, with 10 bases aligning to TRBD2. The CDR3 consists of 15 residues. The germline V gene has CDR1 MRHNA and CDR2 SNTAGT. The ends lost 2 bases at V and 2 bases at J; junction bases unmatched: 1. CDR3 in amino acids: CASSDSGGATDTQYF. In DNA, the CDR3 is TGTGCCAGCAGTGACAGCGGGGGGGCCACAGATACGCAGTATTTT.

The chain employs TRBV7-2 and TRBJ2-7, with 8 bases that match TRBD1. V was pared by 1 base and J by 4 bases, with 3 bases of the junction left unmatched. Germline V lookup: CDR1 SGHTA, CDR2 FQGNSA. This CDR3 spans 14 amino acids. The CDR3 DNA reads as TGTGCCAGCAGCTTAGGACAGGGGAAGTACGAGCAGTACTTC. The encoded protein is CASSLGQGKYEQYF.

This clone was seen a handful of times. This CDR3 is CASTLTRVSGNTIYF. The CDR3 region has the DNA TGTGCCAGCACTCTAACACGGGTCTCTGGAAACACCATATATTTT. The chain carries TRBV6-5 and TRBJ1-3, with no clear D. V was cut by 7 bases and J by 0 bases, with 13 bases left in between. CDR1 and CDR2 from the germline V gene are MNHEY and SVGAGI. The CDR3 consists of 15 residues.

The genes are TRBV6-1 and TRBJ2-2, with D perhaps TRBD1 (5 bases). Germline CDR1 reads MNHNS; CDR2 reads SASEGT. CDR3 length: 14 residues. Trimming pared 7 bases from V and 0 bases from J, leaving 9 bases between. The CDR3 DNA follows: TGTGCCAGCATGAAGGGGACGAACACCGGGGAGCTGTTTTTT. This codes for CASMKGTNTGELFF.

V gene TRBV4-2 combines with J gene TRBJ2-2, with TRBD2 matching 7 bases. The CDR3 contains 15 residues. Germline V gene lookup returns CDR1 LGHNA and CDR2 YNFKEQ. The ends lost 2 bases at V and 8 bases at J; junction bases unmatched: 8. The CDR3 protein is CASSQKLAREGELFF. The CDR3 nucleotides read TGTGCCAGCAGCCAAAAACTAGCGCGGGAGGGGGAGCTGTTTTTT.

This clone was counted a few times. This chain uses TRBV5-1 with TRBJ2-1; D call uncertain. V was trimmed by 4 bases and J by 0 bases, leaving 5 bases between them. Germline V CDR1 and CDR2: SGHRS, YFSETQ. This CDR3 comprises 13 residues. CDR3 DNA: TGCGCCAGCAGCCCTGTCTCCTACAATGAGCAGTTCTTC. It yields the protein CASSPVSYNEQFF.

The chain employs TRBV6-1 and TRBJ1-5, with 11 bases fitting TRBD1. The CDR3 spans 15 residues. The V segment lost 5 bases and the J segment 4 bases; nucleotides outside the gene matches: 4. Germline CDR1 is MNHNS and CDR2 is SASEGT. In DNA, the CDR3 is TGTGCCAGCAGTTCGGACAGGGGGCTGAATCAGCCCCAGCATTTT. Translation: CASSSDRGLNQPQHF.

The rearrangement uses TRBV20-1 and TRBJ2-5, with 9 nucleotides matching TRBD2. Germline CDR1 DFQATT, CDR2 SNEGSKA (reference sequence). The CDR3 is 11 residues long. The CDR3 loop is CSVAGGETQYF. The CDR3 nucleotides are TGCAGCGTGGCGGGGGGGGAGACCCAGTACTTC.

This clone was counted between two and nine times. CDR3 loop: CASSPLAGPGDTQYF. CDR3 DNA sequence: TGCGCCAGCAGCCCTCTAGCGGGGCCAGGGGATACGCAGTATTTT. V and J are TRBV5-1 and TRBJ2-3; 9 positions agree with TRBD2. Germline V lookup: CDR1 SGHRS, CDR2 YFSETQ. Trimming at V came to 4 bases and at J to 6 bases, leaving 9 bases not matched to a gene. CDR3 size: 15 residues.

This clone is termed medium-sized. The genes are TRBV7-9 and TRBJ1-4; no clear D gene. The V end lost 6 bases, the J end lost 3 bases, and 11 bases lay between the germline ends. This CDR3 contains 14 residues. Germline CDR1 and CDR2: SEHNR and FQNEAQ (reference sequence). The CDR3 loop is CASRQLGANEKLFF. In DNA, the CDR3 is TGTGCCAGCAGACAACTGGGCGCTAATGAAAAACTGTTTTTT.

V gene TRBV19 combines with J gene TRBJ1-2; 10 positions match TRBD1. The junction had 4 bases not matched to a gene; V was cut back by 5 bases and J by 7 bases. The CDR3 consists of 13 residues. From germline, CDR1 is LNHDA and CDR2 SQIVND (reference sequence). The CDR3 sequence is CASSRRTGGGYTF. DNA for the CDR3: TGTGCCAGTAGTCGGCGGACAGGGGGTGGCTACACCTTC. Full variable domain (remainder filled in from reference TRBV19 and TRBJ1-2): DGGITQSPKYLFRKEGQNVTLSCEQNLNHDAMYWYRQDPGQGLRLIYYSQIVNDFQKGDIAEGYSVSREKKESFPLTVTSAQKNPTAFYLCASSRRTGGGYTFGSGTRLTVV.

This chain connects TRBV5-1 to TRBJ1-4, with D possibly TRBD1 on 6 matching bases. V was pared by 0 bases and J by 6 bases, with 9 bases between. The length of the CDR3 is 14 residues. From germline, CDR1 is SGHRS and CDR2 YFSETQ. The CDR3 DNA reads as TGCGCCAGCAGCTTGGATACAGGGTATGAAAAACTGTTTTTT. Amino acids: CASSLDTGYEKLFF.

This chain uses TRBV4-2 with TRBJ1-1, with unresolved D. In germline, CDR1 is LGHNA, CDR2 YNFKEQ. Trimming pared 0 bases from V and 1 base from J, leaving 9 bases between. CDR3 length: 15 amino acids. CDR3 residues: CASSQEIGGNTEAFF. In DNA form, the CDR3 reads TGTGCCAGCAGCCAAGAAATAGGCGGGAACACTGAAGCTTTCTTT.

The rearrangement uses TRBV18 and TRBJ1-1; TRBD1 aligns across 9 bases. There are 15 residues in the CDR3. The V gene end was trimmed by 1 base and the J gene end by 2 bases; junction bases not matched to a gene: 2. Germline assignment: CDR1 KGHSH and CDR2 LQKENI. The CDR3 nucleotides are TGTGCCAGCTCACCACTGGACAGGGGAAACACTGAAGCTTTCTTT. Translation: CASSPLDRGNTEAFF.

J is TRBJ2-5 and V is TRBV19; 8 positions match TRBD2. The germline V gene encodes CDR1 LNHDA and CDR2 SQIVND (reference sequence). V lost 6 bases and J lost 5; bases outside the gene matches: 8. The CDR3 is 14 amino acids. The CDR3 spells CASSPGGGRETQYF. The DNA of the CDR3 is TGTGCCAGTAGCCCCGGGGGGGGCAGGGAGACCCAGTACTTC. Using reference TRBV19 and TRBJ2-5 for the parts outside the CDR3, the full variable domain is DGGITQSPKYLFRKEGQNVTLSCEQNLNHDAMYWYRQDPGQGLRLIYYSQIVNDFQKGDIAEGYSVSREKKESFPLTVTSAQKNPTAFYLCASSPGGGRETQYFGPGTRLLVL.